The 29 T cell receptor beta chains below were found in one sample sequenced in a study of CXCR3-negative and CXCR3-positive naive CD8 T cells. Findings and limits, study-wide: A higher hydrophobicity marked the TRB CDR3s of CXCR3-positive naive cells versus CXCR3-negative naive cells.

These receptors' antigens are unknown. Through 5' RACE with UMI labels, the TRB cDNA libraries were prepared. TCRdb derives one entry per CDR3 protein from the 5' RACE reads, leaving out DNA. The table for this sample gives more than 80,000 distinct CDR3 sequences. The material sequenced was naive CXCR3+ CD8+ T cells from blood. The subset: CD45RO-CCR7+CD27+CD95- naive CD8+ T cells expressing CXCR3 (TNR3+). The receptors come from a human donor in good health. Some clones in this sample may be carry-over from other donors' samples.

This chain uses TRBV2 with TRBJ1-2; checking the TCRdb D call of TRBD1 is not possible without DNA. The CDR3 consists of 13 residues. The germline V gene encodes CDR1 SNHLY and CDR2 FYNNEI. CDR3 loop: CASSRAVADGYTF. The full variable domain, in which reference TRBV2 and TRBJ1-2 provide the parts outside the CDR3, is EPEVTQTPSHQVTQMGQEVILRCVPISNHLYFYWYRQILGQKVEFLVSFYNNEISEKSEIFDDQFSVERPDGSNFTLKIRSTKLEDSAMYFCASSRAVADGYTFGSGTRLTVV.

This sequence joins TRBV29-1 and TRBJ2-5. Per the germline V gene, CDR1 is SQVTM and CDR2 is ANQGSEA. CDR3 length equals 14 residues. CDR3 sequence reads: CSVEEGNTQETQYF.

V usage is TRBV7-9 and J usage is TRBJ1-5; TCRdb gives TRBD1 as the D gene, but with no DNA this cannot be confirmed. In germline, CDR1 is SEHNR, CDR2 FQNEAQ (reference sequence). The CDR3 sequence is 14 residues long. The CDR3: CASSLDSLNQPQHF. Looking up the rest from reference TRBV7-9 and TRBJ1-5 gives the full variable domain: DTGVSQNPRHKITKRGQNVTFRCDPISEHNRLYWYRQTLGQGPEFLTYFQNEAQLEKSRLLSDRFSAERPKGSFSTLEIQRTEQGDSAMYLCASSLDSLNQPQHFGDGTRLSIL.

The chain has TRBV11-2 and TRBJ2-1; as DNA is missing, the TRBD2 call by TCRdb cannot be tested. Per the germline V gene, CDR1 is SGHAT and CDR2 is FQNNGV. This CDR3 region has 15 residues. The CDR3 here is CASRAAGLADNEQFF.

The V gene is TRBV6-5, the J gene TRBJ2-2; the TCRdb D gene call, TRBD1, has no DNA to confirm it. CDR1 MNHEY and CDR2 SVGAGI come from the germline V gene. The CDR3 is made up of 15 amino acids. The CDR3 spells CARQGWGPNTGELFF.

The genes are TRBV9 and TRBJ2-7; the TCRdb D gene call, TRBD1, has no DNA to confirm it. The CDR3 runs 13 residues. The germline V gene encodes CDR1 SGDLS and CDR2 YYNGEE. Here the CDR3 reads CASSAGPTYEQYF.

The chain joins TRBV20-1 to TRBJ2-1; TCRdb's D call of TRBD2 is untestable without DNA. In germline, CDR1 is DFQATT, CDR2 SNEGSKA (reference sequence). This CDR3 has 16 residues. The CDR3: CSAREAGTSGYSEQFF.

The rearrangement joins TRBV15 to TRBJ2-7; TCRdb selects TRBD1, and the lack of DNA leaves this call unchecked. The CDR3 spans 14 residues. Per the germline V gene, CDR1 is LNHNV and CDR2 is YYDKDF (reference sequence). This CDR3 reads CATSSETGGYEQYF.

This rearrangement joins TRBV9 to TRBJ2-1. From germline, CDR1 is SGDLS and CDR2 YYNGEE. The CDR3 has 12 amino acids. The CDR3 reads CASSVGSYEQFF.

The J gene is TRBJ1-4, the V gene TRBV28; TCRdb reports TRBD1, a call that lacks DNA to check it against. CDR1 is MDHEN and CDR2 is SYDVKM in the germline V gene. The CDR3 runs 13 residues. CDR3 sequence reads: CASSPRQSEKLFF.

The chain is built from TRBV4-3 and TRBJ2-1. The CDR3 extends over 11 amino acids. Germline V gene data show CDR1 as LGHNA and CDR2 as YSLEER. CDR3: CASSQEEEQFF.

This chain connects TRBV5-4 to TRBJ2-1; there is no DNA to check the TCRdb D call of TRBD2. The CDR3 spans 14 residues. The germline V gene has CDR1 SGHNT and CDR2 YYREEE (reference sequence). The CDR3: CASSLEGEGDEQFF.

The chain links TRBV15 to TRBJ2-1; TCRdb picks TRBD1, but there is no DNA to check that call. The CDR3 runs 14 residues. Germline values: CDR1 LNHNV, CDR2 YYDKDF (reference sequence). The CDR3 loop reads CATSRDRGGNEQFF.

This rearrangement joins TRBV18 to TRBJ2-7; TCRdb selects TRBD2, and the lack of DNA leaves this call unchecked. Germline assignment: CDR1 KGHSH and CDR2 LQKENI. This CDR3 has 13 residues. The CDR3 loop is CASSPEAEYEQYF.

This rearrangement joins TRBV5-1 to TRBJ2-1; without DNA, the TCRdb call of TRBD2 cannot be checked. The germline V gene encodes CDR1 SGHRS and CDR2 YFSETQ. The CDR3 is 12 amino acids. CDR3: CASSSADPEQFF.

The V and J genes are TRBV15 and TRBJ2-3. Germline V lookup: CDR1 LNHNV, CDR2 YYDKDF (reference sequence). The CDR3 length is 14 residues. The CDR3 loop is CATIVIGGTDTQYF.

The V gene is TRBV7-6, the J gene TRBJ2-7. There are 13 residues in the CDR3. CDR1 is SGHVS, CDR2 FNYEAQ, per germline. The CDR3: CASSLEAPYEQYF.

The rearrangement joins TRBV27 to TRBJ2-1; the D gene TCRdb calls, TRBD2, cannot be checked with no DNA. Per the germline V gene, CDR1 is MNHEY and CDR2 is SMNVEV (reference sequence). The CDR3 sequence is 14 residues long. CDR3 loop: CATIAGGVYNEQFF.

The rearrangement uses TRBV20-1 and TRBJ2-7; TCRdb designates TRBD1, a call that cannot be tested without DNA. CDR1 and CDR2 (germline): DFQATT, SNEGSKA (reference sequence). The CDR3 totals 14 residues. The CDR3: CSAPQAGAQYEQYF.

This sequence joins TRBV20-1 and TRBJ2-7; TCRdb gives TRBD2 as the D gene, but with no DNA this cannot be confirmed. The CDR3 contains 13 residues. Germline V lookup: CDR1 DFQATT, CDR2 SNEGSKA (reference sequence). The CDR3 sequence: CSAGQDSSYEQYF.

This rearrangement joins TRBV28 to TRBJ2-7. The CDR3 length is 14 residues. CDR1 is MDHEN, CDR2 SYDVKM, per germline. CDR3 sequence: CASSLGSGPYEQYF.

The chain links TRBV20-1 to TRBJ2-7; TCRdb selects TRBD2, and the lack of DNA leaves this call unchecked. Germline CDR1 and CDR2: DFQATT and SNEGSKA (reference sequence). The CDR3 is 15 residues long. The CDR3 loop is CSATLAGRASYEQYF.

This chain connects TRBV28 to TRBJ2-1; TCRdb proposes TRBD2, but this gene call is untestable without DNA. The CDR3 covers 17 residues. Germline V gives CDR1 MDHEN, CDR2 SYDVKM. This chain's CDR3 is CASRPGLAGAGDNEQFF.

The CDR3 loop is CSADSAYGYTF. The rearrangement uses TRBV29-1 and TRBJ1-2; with no DNA, the TCRdb D assignment of TRBD1 cannot be verified. Per germline, CDR1 SQVTM and CDR2 ANQGSEA. This CDR3 region has 11 residues.

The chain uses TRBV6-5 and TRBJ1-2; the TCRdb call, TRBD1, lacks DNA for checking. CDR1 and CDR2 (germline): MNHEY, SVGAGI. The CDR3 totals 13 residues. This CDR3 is CASGADRGYGYTF.

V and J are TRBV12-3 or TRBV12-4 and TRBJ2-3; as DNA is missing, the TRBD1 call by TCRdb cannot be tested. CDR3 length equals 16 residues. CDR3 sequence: CASSLLVEGDPDTQYF.

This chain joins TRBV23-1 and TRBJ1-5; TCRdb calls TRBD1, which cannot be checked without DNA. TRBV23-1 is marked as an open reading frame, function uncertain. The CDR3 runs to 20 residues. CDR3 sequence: CASSQQGTGGKPYSNQPQHF.

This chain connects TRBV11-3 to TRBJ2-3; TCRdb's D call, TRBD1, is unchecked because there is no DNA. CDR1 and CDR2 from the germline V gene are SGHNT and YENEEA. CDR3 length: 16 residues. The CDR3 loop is CASSNRESDFTDTQYF.

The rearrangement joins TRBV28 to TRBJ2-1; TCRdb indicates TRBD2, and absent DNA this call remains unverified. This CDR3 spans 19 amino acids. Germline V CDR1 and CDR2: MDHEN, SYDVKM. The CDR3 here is CASSSNRLAGGPSYNEQFF.